Listed below are T cell receptor beta chains from one sample, sequenced in a study of blood T cell repertoires in COVID-19. Generated by immunoSEQ multiplex PCR, the TCRdb table keeps only in-frame clones and is missing some. Among roughly 60,000 clones listed, roughly 80% were seen once. The material sequenced was peripheral blood. The receptors were sampled from a man in his forties or fifties with COVID-19, enrolled during active disease. The CDR3 runs from the conserved cysteine through the conserved F or W. The D gene is left open where the match is weak. Part of the rows lack a size; the others show once, few, many or a class for expanded clones.

V: TRBV6-4
size: -
D: TRBD1
J: TRBJ1-1
CDR3: CASTWPRDRKDFTEAFF
DNA: TGTGCCAGCACTTGGCCCCGGGACAGGAAGGATTTCACTGAAGCTTTCTTT

V: TRBV6-5
size: -
D: TRBD1
J: TRBJ2-4
CDR3: CASRAGQGAKNIQYF
DNA: TGTGCCAGCAGGGCGGGACAGGGTGCCAAAAACATTCAGTACTTC

V: TRBV28
size: -
D: -
J: TRBJ1-5
CDR3: CASSPHSNQPQHF
DNA: TGTGCCAGCAGTCCCCATAGCAATCAGCCCCAGCATTTT

V: TRBV7-2
size: -
D: -
J: TRBJ2-2
CDR3: CASSLRGSPGELFF
DNA: TGTGCCAGCAGCTTACGCGGCAGTCCTGGGGAGCTGTTTTTT

V: TRBV4-1
size: -
D: TRBD2
J: TRBJ2-7
CDR3: CASSQEEVGLVGSYEQYF
DNA: TGCGCCAGCAGCCAAGAGGAAGTGGGACTAGTTGGGTCCTACGAGCAGTACTTC

V: TRBV19
size: -
D: TRBD1
J: TRBJ1-2
CDR3: CASTVDRVRGYTF
DNA: TGTGCCAGTACTGTGGACAGGGTTCGTGGCTACACCTTC

V: TRBV4-2
size: -
D: -
J: TRBJ2-2
CDR3: CASSQDWRDTGELFF
DNA: TGTGCCAGCAGCCAAGACTGGCGGGACACCGGGGAGCTGTTTTTT

V: TRBV29-1
size: -
D: -
J: TRBJ1-3
CDR3: CSVAGQLPENTIYF
DNA: TGCAGCGTCGCTGGACAGCTACCCGAAAACACCATATATTTT

V: TRBV5-1
size: -
D: -
J: TRBJ1-1
CDR3: CASSLAAGRGNTEAFF
DNA: TGCGCCAGCAGCTTGGCGGCAGGTCGTGGGAACACTGAAGCTTTCTTT

V: TRBV28
size: -
D: TRBD1
J: TRBJ1-5
CDR3: CASSMTGGGLQPQHF
DNA: TGTGCCAGCAGCATGACAGGGGGTGGGTTACAGCCCCAGCATTTT

V: TRBV5-1
size: -
D: -
J: TRBJ1-1
CDR3: CASSPRGGADTEAFF
DNA: TGCGCCAGCAGCCCTAGGGGGGGCGCGGATACTGAAGCTTTCTTT

V: TRBV28
size: -
D: TRBD2
J: TRBJ2-7
CDR3: CASSLSGRGGEQYF
DNA: TGTGCCAGCAGTTTAAGCGGGAGGGGGGGCGAGCAGTACTTC

V: TRBV30
size: -
D: -
J: TRBJ1-1
CDR3: CAWSNSPEGNTEAFF
DNA: TGTGCCTGGAGTAATTCCCCGGAGGGAAACACTGAAGCTTTCTTT

V: TRBV6-5
size: -
D: -
J: TRBJ2-6
CDR3: CASSSGQPGANVLTF
DNA: TGTGCCAGCAGTTCCGGACAGCCTGGGGCCAACGTCCTGACTTTC

V: TRBV7-8
size: once
D: -
J: TRBJ1-6
CDR3: CASSLAGGSSYNSPLHF
DNA: TGTGCCAGCAGCTTAGCGGGGGGGAGCTCCTATAATTCACCCCTCCACTTT

V: TRBV3-1/TRBV3-2
size: -
D: -
J: TRBJ2-1
CDR3: CASSPLLLVGVRNEQFF
DNA: TGTGCCAGCAGTCCACTCCTGTTGGTGGGAGTTCGCAATGAGCAGTTCTTC

V: TRBV18
size: -
D: TRBD1
J: TRBJ2-5
CDR3: CASSPPQGQGIQTQYF
DNA: TGTGCCAGCTCACCACCACAGGGACAGGGGATACAGACCCAGTACTTC

V: TRBV6-6
size: -
D: TRBD2
J: TRBJ2-1
CDR3: CASRDTSGISYNEQFF
DNA: TGTGCCAGCAGGGATACTAGCGGGATCTCCTACAATGAGCAGTTCTTC

V: TRBV29-1
size: -
D: -
J: TRBJ2-2
CDR3: CSVEGRRGPRELFF
DNA: TGCAGCGTTGAGGGTAGGAGGGGGCCCAGGGAGCTGTTTTTT

V: TRBV28
size: -
D: -
J: TRBJ2-4
CDR3: CASSLSARAWAKNIQYF
DNA: TGTGCCAGCAGTTTATCTGCGCGGGCGTGGGCCAAAAACATTCAGTACTTC

V: TRBV18
size: once
D: TRBD1
J: TRBJ2-3
CDR3: CASSLGQGANTDTQYF
DNA: TGTGCCAGCTCACTCGGACAGGGGGCGAACACAGATACGCAGTATTTT

V: TRBV6-2/TRBV6-3
size: few
D: TRBD2
J: TRBJ2-7
CDR3: CASSDLAGGYSSYEQYF
DNA: TGTGCCAGCAGTGATCTAGCGGGAGGCTACAGCTCCTACGAGCAGTACTTC

V: TRBV27
size: once
D: TRBD1
J: TRBJ1-1
CDR3: CASSALTGGGFGPEAFF
DNA: TGTGCCAGCAGTGCACTGACAGGGGGCGGATTCGGCCCTGAAGCTTTCTTT

V: TRBV4-1
size: -
D: TRBD2
J: TRBJ2-1
CDR3: CASSQGSSGSYNEQFF
DNA: TGCGCCAGCAGCCAAGGATCTAGCGGCTCCTACAATGAGCAGTTCTTC

V: TRBV30
size: -
D: -
J: TRBJ2-1
CDR3: CAWSPRDKQFF
DNA: TGTGCCTGGAGCCCCCGGGACAAGCAGTTCTTC

V: TRBV10-3
size: once
D: -
J: TRBJ1-1
CDR3: CAISESNPGAEAFF
DNA: TGTGCCATCAGTGAGTCGAATCCAGGGGCTGAAGCTTTCTTT

V: TRBV4-1
size: -
D: -
J: TRBJ1-1
CDR3: CASSQSSGTLGQAFF
DNA: TGCGCCAGCAGCCAGAGCTCCGGGACATTGGGCCAAGCTTTCTTT

V: TRBV9
size: -
D: TRBD1
J: TRBJ1-3
CDR3: CASSLGQPSSGNTIYF
DNA: TGTGCCAGCAGCTTGGGACAGCCAAGCTCTGGAAACACCATATATTTT

V: TRBV13
size: -
D: TRBD2
J: TRBJ2-2
CDR3: CASSYYSRASGRANTGELFF
DNA: TGTGCCAGCAGCTACTACTCCCGCGCTAGCGGGAGGGCGAACACCGGGGAGCTGTTTTTT

V: TRBV29-1
size: -
D: TRBD1
J: TRBJ2-5
CDR3: CSAQTGSGETQYF
DNA: TGCAGCGCCCAGACAGGGTCCGGAGAGACCCAGTACTTC

V: TRBV30
size: -
D: -
J: TRBJ1-5
CDR3: CAWSVRGGQPQHF
DNA: TGTGCCTGGAGTGTACGTGGGGGCCAGCCCCAGCATTTT

V: TRBV2
size: -
D: TRBD1
J: TRBJ2-3
CDR3: CASTGQSTDTQYF
DNA: TGTGCCAGCACGGGACAGAGCACAGATACGCAGTATTTT

V: TRBV11-3
size: -
D: TRBD2
J: TRBJ2-2
CDR3: CASSPSGRAGTGELFF
DNA: TGTGCCAGCAGCCCTAGCGGCCGCGCGGGGACCGGGGAGCTGTTTTTT

V: TRBV2
size: -
D: -
J: TRBJ2-4
CDR3: CASREGGGLAKNIQYF
DNA: TGTGCCAGCAGGGAAGGCGGGGGCCTAGCCAAAAACATTCAGTACTTC

V: TRBV7-9
size: -
D: TRBD2
J: TRBJ2-2
CDR3: CASSWEGLAGELFF
DNA: TGTGCCAGCAGCTGGGAGGGATTGGCCGGGGAGCTGTTTTTT

V: TRBV19
size: -
D: TRBD1
J: TRBJ1-6
CDR3: CASSTDRGRSPLHF
DNA: TGTGCCAGTAGTACGGACAGGGGACGTTCACCCCTCCACTTT

V: TRBV2
size: -
D: TRBD2
J: TRBJ2-1
CDR3: CASSAGTSGTLQFF
DNA: TGTGCCAGCAGCGCCGGGACTAGCGGGACCCTTCAGTTCTTC

V: TRBV4-1
size: -
D: -
J: TRBJ1-5
CDR3: CASSHPEDNNQPQHF
DNA: TGCGCCAGCAGCCACCCAGAGGACAACAATCAGCCCCAGCATTTT

V: TRBV7-2
size: -
D: TRBD2
J: TRBJ2-1
CDR3: CASSLGTSVNNEQFF
DNA: TGTGCCAGCAGCTTAGGGACTAGCGTAAACAATGAGCAGTTCTTC

V: TRBV6-5
size: -
D: -
J: TRBJ1-5
CDR3: CASSIGGSSQPQHF
DNA: TGTGCCAGCAGTATCGGGGGGTCAAGTCAGCCCCAGCATTTT

V: TRBV7-2
size: -
D: TRBD1
J: TRBJ1-1
CDR3: CASSLKTGSGTEAFF
DNA: TGTGCCAGCAGCTTAAAGACAGGGTCGGGCACTGAAGCTTTCTTT

V: TRBV5-1
size: -
D: -
J: TRBJ2-5
CDR3: CASSLTGGAGETQYF
DNA: TGCGCCAGCAGCTTGACGGGCGGGGCAGGAGAGACCCAGTACTTC

V: TRBV4-1
size: few
D: TRBD1
J: TRBJ1-5
CDR3: CASSQGRDSRNQPQHF
DNA: TGCGCCAGCAGCCAGGGCCGGGACAGCCGCAATCAGCCCCAGCATTTT

V: TRBV5-4
size: -
D: TRBD1
J: TRBJ2-7
CDR3: CATRRDRGLNEQYF
DNA: TGTGCCACCCGCCGGGACAGGGGGCTCAACGAGCAGTACTTC

V: TRBV4-1
size: -
D: -
J: TRBJ1-2
CDR3: CASSQVGGDFNYGYTF
DNA: TGCGCCAGCAGCCAAGTCGGGGGTGATTTTAACTATGGCTACACCTTC

V: TRBV24-1
size: -
D: TRBD2
J: TRBJ2-7
CDR3: CATSEGGGSYEQYF
DNA: TGTGCCACCAGTGAAGGCGGGGGGTCCTACGAGCAGTACTTC

V: TRBV28
size: -
D: -
J: TRBJ2-6
CDR3: CASSFWGASGANVLTF
DNA: TGTGCCAGCAGTTTTTGGGGAGCCTCTGGGGCCAACGTCCTGACTTTC

V: TRBV30
size: -
D: -
J: TRBJ1-5
CDR3: CAWSPNQPQHF
DNA: TGTGCCTGGAGTCCTAATCAGCCCCAGCATTTT

V: TRBV28
size: -
D: -
J: TRBJ2-2
CDR3: CASSVATGWNTGELFF
DNA: TGTGCCAGCAGCGTTGCGACAGGCTGGAACACCGGGGAGCTGTTTTTT

V: TRBV7-9
size: -
D: TRBD2
J: TRBJ2-1
CDR3: CASSLSASGKGEQFF
DNA: TGTGCCAGCAGCCTTTCCGCTAGCGGGAAGGGTGAGCAGTTCTTC

V: TRBV7-9
size: -
D: -
J: TRBJ1-2
CDR3: CASSQRQGYTF
DNA: TGTGCCAGCAGCCAGAGACAGGGCTACACCTTC

V: TRBV28
size: once
D: TRBD1
J: TRBJ1-1
CDR3: CASSSTRQGATTEAFF
DNA: TGTGCCAGCAGTTCTACTCGCCAGGGGGCGACCACTGAAGCTTTCTTT

V: TRBV3-1/TRBV3-2
size: -
D: -
J: TRBJ2-3
CDR3: CASSPRELVADTQYF
DNA: TGTGCCAGCAGCCCCCGGGAACTAGTTGCAGATACGCAGTATTTT

V: TRBV7-6
size: -
D: TRBD2
J: TRBJ2-3
CDR3: CASSSGTSGSGTQYF
DNA: TGTGCCAGCAGCTCAGGGACTAGCGGGAGCGGTACGCAGTATTTT

V: TRBV10-3
size: -
D: -
J: TRBJ2-6
CDR3: CAISESSRSGANVLTF
DNA: TGTGCCATCAGTGAGTCGTCCCGCTCTGGGGCCAACGTCCTGACTTTC

V: TRBV9
size: -
D: -
J: TRBJ2-3
CDR3: CASSVEGSTDTQYF
DNA: TGTGCCAGCAGCGTAGAGGGGAGCACAGATACGCAGTATTTT

V: TRBV28
size: -
D: TRBD1
J: TRBJ1-2
CDR3: CASTRGTGDYTF
DNA: TGTGCCAGCACCCGCGGAACAGGGGACTACACCTTC